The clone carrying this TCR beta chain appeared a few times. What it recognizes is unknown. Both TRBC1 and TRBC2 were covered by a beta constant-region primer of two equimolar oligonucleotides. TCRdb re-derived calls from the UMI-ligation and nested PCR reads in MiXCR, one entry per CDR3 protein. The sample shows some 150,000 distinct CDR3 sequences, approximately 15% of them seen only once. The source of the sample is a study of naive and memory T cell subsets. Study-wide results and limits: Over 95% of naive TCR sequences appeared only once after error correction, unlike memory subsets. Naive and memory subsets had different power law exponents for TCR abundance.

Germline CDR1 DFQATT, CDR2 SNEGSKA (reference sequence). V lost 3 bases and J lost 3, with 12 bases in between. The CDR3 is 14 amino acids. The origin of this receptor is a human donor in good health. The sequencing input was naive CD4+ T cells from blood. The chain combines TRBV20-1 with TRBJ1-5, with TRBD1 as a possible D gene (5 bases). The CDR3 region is CSARPRGLNQPQHF. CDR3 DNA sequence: TGCAGTGCTAGGCCTCGGGGCCTCAATCAGCCCCAGCATTTT.